Presented here are 17 T cell receptor beta chains from one specimen sequenced in a study of human T cells and chemical hapten exposure. TCRdb reanalysed the RACE reads using MiXCR and keeps one entry per CDR3 protein. The sample lists 35,000 or so distinct CDR3 sequences, about a tenth seen once, with roughly a quarter in the top ten. Time point described: pre-sensitization, week 0. Sample treatment: therapeutic diphenylcyclopropenone sensitization with weekly scalp DPC. Unseparated into fractions, whole blood served as the source from which total RNA was extracted. The starting material was whole blood, obtained in connection with sensitization to the hapten diphenylcyclopropenone (DPC). The receptors derive from a man in his forties or fifties with alopecia areata. Some clones in this sample may be carry-over from other donors' samples.

The table lists this clonotype with a few counts. J is TRBJ2-2 and V is TRBV20-1, with D perhaps TRBD1 or TRBD2 (5 bases each). This CDR3 is 16 amino acids long. The germline V gene encodes CDR1 DFQATT and CDR2 SNEGSKA (reference sequence). The V and J ends lost 0 bases and 0 bases respectively, with 11 bases between them. The CDR3 loop reads CSAREPGRTNTGELFF. CDR3 coding DNA: TGCAGTGCTAGAGAACCGGGACGAACGAACACCGGGGAGCTGTTTTTT.

This clonotype was counted ten times or more. The chain links TRBV10-1 to TRBJ1-6; D not certain. V was shortened by 6 bases and J by 5 bases, with 8 bases between the two germline ends. Germline CDR1 and CDR2: WNHNN and SYGVQD (reference sequence). This CDR3 has 13 residues. The CDR3 bases are TGCGCCAGCAGGACGGACCATAATTCACCCCTCCACTTT. Encoded protein: CASRTDHNSPLHF.

The sample holds many counts of this clonotype. DNA for the CDR3: TGTGCCAGCAGTTACTCCCCCCCGGGACAGGGCTCCGGTGGGGCCAACGTCCTGACTTTC. It specifies CASSYSPPGQGSGGANVLTF. V usage is TRBV6-5 and J usage is TRBJ2-6, with TRBD1 matching 9 bases. J lost 3 bases, V lost 0 bases, and 12 bases had no gene match. CDR1 MNHEY and CDR2 SVGAGI come from the germline V gene. The CDR3 has 20 amino acids.

In its sample, this clonotype was seen many times. The V gene is TRBV5-4, the J gene TRBJ2-3, with D perhaps matching TRBD2 (7 bases). The CDR3 totals 14 residues. The V gene lost 9 bases and the J gene lost 11 bases, with 25 bases spanning the gap. Germline lookup yields CDR1 SGHNT and CDR2 YYREEE (reference sequence). The CDR3 DNA reads as TGTGCCACTACGGCAGGGGAGACGCGGGAGAGGCAGTATTTT. Translation: CATTAGETRERQYF.

The table lists this clonotype with a few counts. This chain links TRBV28 with TRBJ2-6; D gene uncertain. This CDR3 has 13 residues. Trimming took 8 bases from V and 0 from J, leaving 5 bases between them. In germline, CDR1 is MDHEN, CDR2 SYDVKM. CDR3 in DNA: TGTGCCAGCCGAGGCTCTGGGGCCAACGTCCTGACTTTC. Its translation is CASRGSGANVLTF.

V and J are TRBV7-2 and TRBJ2-2; D gene unclear. The germline V gene encodes CDR1 SGHTA and CDR2 FQGNSA. This CDR3 has 15 residues. The V and J ends lost 5 bases and 0 bases respectively, with 10 bases between them. In nucleotides, the CDR3 is TGTGCCAGCAGCCCCCTTTCCACGAACACCGGGGAGCTGTTTTTT. Protein sequence: CASSPLSTNTGELFF.

Comments on this clonotype: With a much larger clone just one base away, this may be a read error. The V gene is TRBV4-2, the J gene TRBJ2-3; D may be TRBD2 (6 bases). Germline assignment: CDR1 LGHNA and CDR2 YNFKEQ. This CDR3 comprises 18 residues. The chain's CDR3 is CDSREGAGTPTSTDTQYF. For the CDR3, the DNA is TGTGACAGCAGGGAAGGGGCGGGAACCCCAACGAGCACAGATACGCAGTATTTT.

This chain links TRBV7-2 with TRBJ2-3, with 13 bases fitting TRBD2. CDR3 length: 15 amino acids. J was trimmed by 6 bases and V by 6 bases; bases with no gene match: 6. The V gene's germline CDR1 is SGHTA and CDR2 FQGNSA. CDR3 sequence: CASSRTSGSYDTQYF. The CDR3 DNA is TGTGCCAGCAGTCGGACTAGCGGGAGTTACGATACGCAGTATTTT.

This clonotype was seen a few times. V usage is TRBV18 and J usage is TRBJ2-7; D call uncertain. From germline, CDR1 is KGHSH and CDR2 LQKENI. Trimming pared 3 bases from V and 1 base from J, leaving 7 bases between. CDR3 length: 13 residues. The CDR3 bases are TGTGCCAGCTCACCTCCTGGGTCCTACGAGCAGTACTTC. Its protein product is CASSPPGSYEQYF.

Many counts were recorded for this clonotype. The chain uses TRBV20-1 and TRBJ2-7; the match to TRBD2 covers 13 bases. V was clipped by 5 bases and J by 7 bases; unmatched bases: 11. This CDR3 comprises 15 residues. CDR1 is DFQATT, CDR2 SNEGSKA, per germline (reference sequence). This chain's CDR3 is CSAAQGTSGTGEQYF. The DNA of the CDR3 is TGCAGTGCTGCCCAAGGGACTAGCGGGACGGGTGAGCAGTACTTC.

There are many counts of this clonotype. This chain links TRBV6-5 with TRBJ2-5; no clear D gene. Trimming took 0 bases from V and 5 from J, leaving 7 bases between them. The CDR3 is 13 residues long. Germline V lookup: CDR1 MNHEY, CDR2 SVGAGI. CDR3 nucleotide sequence: TGTGCCAGCAGTTACTCCAGGACCGAGACCCAGTACTTC. This gives the protein CASSYSRTETQYF.

This clonotype was seen a handful of times. V is TRBV7-9 and J is TRBJ2-6; 10 bases fit TRBD1. The junction had 1 base not matched to a gene; V was cut back by 5 bases and J by 0 bases. This CDR3 is built from 16 residues. Germline assignment: CDR1 SEHNR and CDR2 FQNEAQ (reference sequence). The DNA of the CDR3 is TGTGCCAGCAGCCGGACAGGGGGCTCTGGGGCCAACGTCCTGACTTTC. This codes for CASSRTGGSGANVLTF.

This clonotype came up once. The chain recombines TRBV6-5 with TRBJ1-3; D might be TRBD1 (6 bases). The V end lost 0 bases, the J end lost 2 bases, and 11 bases lay between the germline ends. The CDR3 runs to 16 residues. CDR1 MNHEY and CDR2 SVGAGI come from the germline V gene. CDR3 sequence: CASSYSLAGAGNTIYF. The DNA of the CDR3 is TGTGCCAGCAGTTACTCCCTTGCAGGGGCTGGAAACACCATATATTTT.

The sample holds many counts of this clonotype. The chain recombines TRBV18 with TRBJ2-3, with D perhaps matching TRBD1 (6 bases). Germline V gene data show CDR1 as KGHSH and CDR2 as LQKENI. Trimming took off 6 bases at V and 1 base at J, with 14 bases between the two ends. The CDR3 is 15 residues long. The CDR3 DNA reads TGTGCCAGCTCGTCCAATGAGGGGGGCACAGATACGCAGTATTTT. Encoded protein: CASSSNEGGTDTQYF.

The J gene is TRBJ1-2, the V gene TRBV4-1; D ambiguous. Trimming took 0 bases from V and 7 from J, leaving 12 bases between them. From germline, CDR1 is MGHRA and CDR2 YSYEKL. The CDR3 extends over 14 amino acids. The CDR3 sequence: CASSQEDRRRGYTF. The DNA for the CDR3 is TGCGCCAGCAGCCAAGAAGACCGGAGACGTGGCTACACCTTC.

This rearrangement joins TRBV29-1 to TRBJ2-6; D might be TRBD1 or TRBD2, each matching 5 bases. Trimming left V 1 base short and J 4 bases short, with 14 bases between. The germline V gene encodes CDR1 SQVTM and CDR2 ANQGSEA. There are 16 residues in the CDR3. The CDR3 nucleotides read TGCAGCGTTGAAGTTACGAGGGGCGCGGGGGCCAACGTCCTGACTTTC. This codes for CSVEVTRGAGANVLTF.

This clonotype was recorded many times. The gene calls are TRBV28 and TRBJ1-1, with 12 bases that match TRBD1. J was trimmed by 7 bases and V by 1 base; bases with no gene match: 16. Germline-derived CDR1 and CDR2 are MDHEN and SYDVKM. The CDR3 runs to 19 residues. The CDR3 nucleotides are TGTGCCAGCAGTTTATATATCCCCGGGGACAGGGGGCTGCCCGGTGAAGCTTTCTTT. This sequence encodes CASSLYIPGDRGLPGEAFF.